This entry lists 27 T cell receptor beta chains sequenced from one sample in a study of technical replicates of blood from several donors. The repertoire was sequenced with immunoSEQ multiplex PCR; TCRdb's copy has only in-frame clones and lacks some. The profile shows 62,000 or so clones, around 87% of them singletons. Specimen: PBMCs. These receptors were collected from a human donor in good health. Some clones in this sample may be carry-over from other donors' samples.

The CDR3 sequence is CASSVRSGGRGETQYF. DNA for the CDR3: TGTGCCAGCAGCGTAAGGTCTGGCGGGAGGGGAGAGACCCAGTACTTC. V usage is TRBV7-9 and J usage is TRBJ2-5; 9 bases map to TRBD2. This CDR3 contains 16 residues. Trimming cost V 5 bases and J 4 bases; bases outside gene matches: 11. The germline V gene encodes CDR1 SEHNR and CDR2 FQNEAQ (reference sequence).

The genes are TRBV6-1 and TRBJ1-5; tentative D call: TRBD1 (5 bases). The ends were cut back, 8 bases at V and 0 bases at J, with 11 bases in the middle. Germline V lookup: CDR1 MNHNS, CDR2 SASEGT. This CDR3 is built from 14 residues. CDR3 region: CASSYTGSNQPQHF. The CDR3 nucleotides read TGTGCCAGCTCATATACAGGTAGCAATCAGCCCCAGCATTTT.

This chain links TRBV5-4 with TRBJ1-1; tentative D call: TRBD1 (6 bases). The V end lost 3 bases, the J end lost 5 bases, and 11 bases lay between the germline ends. The CDR3 is 13 residues long. Per the germline V gene, CDR1 is SGHNT and CDR2 is YYREEE (reference sequence). CDR3 DNA sequence: TGTGCCAGCAGCTCTCAGGGGCCGACTGAAGCTTTCTTT. This encodes CASSSQGPTEAFF.

This clone was found a few times. This chain joins TRBV2 and TRBJ2-7; weak D call: TRBD2 (6 bases). The CDR3 has 17 residues. CDR1 and CDR2 (germline): SNHLY, FYNNEI. The ends were cut back, 3 bases at V and 2 bases at J, with 20 bases in the middle. The CDR3 reads CASSDNLLGLETYEQYF. The DNA for the CDR3 is TGTGCCAGCAGTGACAACTTACTGGGACTGGAGACCTACGAGCAGTACTTC.

This chain joins TRBV7-2 and TRBJ1-3; D not resolved. The V end was cut by 1 base, the J end by 4 bases, with 8 bases between. CDR1 is SGHTA, CDR2 FQGNSA, per germline. This CDR3 comprises 14 residues. The CDR3 DNA is TGTGCCAGCAGCTTAGAAAACACCGGAAACACCATATATTTT. Its translation: CASSLENTGNTIYF.

The chain couples TRBV11-2 to TRBJ2-1; D is unclear. In germline, CDR1 is SGHAT, CDR2 FQNNGV. Trimming removed 3 bases at V and 1 base at J, with 13 bases between. The CDR3 contains 16 residues. Here the CDR3 DNA reads TGTGCCAGCAGCTTTCCTCATTTGGAGTCCTACAATGAGCAGTTCTTC. It specifies CASSFPHLESYNEQFF.

The chain recombines TRBV11-1 with TRBJ2-1; TRBD1 matches at 10 bases. The CDR3 sequence is 15 residues long. CDR1 SGHAT and CDR2 FQDESV come from the germline V gene (reference sequence). The V and J ends lost 5 bases and 3 bases, in that order; junction bases with no gene match: 4. CDR3 in amino acids: CASSPGTGVYNEQFF. The CDR3 DNA is TGTGCCAGCAGCCCCGGGACAGGGGTCTACAATGAGCAGTTCTTC. The full variable domain, rest sourced from reference TRBV11-1 and TRBJ2-1, is EAEVAQSPRYKITEKSQAVAFWCDPISGHATLYWYRQILGQGPELLVQFQDESVVDDSQLPKDRFSAERLKGVDSTLKIQPAELGDSAMYLCASSPGTGVYNEQFFGPGTRLTVL.

The chain joins TRBV5-4 to TRBJ2-7; 7 nucleotides agree with TRBD1. Unmatched junction bases numbered 3, after V lost 0 bases and J lost 0 bases. Germline V lookup: CDR1 SGHNT, CDR2 YYREEE (reference sequence). The CDR3 consists of 15 residues. CDR3 amino acids: CASSLGGDSSYEQYF. The DNA for the CDR3 is TGTGCCAGCAGCTTGGGTGGGGACAGCTCCTACGAGCAGTACTTC.

The CDR3: CASSSGRVGTDTQYF. CDR3 bases: TGTGCCAGCAGCTCCGGGCGGGTTGGCACAGATACGCAGTATTTT. This rearrangement joins TRBV5-4 to TRBJ2-3, with D maybe TRBD2 (5 bases). The germline CDR1 and CDR2 sequences are SGHNT and YYREEE (reference sequence). Trimming left V 3 bases short and J 1 base short, with 12 bases between. CDR3 length: 15 amino acids.

The J gene is TRBJ1-1, the V gene TRBV4-3, with TRBD1 identical over 7 bases. J was trimmed by 1 base and V by 0 bases; bases with no gene match: 14. This CDR3 is built from 19 residues. Looked up from germline, CDR1 is LGHNA and CDR2 is YSLEER. In nucleotides, the CDR3 is TGCGCCAGCAGCCAAGATTTAATCCGGAGGGGGCAGGGGAACACTGAAGCTTTCTTT. Amino acids: CASSQDLIRRGQGNTEAFF.

The chain uses TRBV5-4 and TRBJ2-3; 8 bases fit TRBD2. Trimming removed 5 bases from V and 1 base from J; junction bases left unmatched: 6. Germline assignment: CDR1 SGHNT and CDR2 YYREEE (reference sequence). The CDR3 covers 15 residues. The CDR3 DNA reads TGTGCCAGCAGAAAGGACGGGGGGGGCACAGATACGCAGTATTTT. This encodes CASRKDGGGTDTQYF.

The chain links TRBV19 to TRBJ1-1, with TRBD1 matching over 11 bases. Looked up from germline, CDR1 is LNHDA and CDR2 is SQIVND (reference sequence). The CDR3 length is 16 residues. V shed 5 bases and J 4 bases; nucleotides not matched to a gene: 9. The CDR3 spells CASSVGQGALGTEAFF. The CDR3 DNA is TGTGCCAGTAGTGTCGGACAGGGGGCCCTGGGCACTGAAGCTTTCTTT.

J is TRBJ2-2 and V is TRBV5-1; 7 bases are shared with TRBD2. After removal of 7 bases from V and 3 bases from J, the junction contained 9 bases not matched to a gene. This CDR3 has 15 amino acids. Germline CDR1 reads SGHRS; CDR2 reads YFSETQ. DNA for the CDR3: TGCGCCAGCCGGGGGGTCGGGATAGACACCGGGGAGCTGTTTTTT. Translation: CASRGVGIDTGELFF.

This chain connects TRBV5-1 to TRBJ2-1; TRBD1 agrees at 9 bases. CDR3 length: 16 residues. Trimming at V came to 1 base and at J to 7 bases, leaving 9 bases not matched to a gene. Looked up from germline, CDR1 is SGHRS and CDR2 is YFSETQ. In DNA form, the CDR3 reads TGCGCCAGCAGCTTGTCCGGGACAGGGTCAGGGAATGAGCAGTTCTTC. It codes for CASSLSGTGSGNEQFF.

V usage is TRBV20-1 and J usage is TRBJ1-2, with D maybe TRBD1 (6 bases). Germline V gene lookup returns CDR1 DFQATT and CDR2 SNEGSKA (reference sequence). This CDR3 is 11 amino acids long. The ends were cut back, 6 bases at V and 8 bases at J, with 13 bases in the middle. The CDR3 nucleotides read TGCAGTGCCAGGCAGGGGAAAGGCTACACCTTC. It specifies CSARQGKGYTF.

The chain combines TRBV23-1 with TRBJ2-3, with TRBD2 identical over 16 bases. TRBV23-1 is treated as an ORF (open reading frame) with a function not yet certain. The V and J ends lost 8 bases and 8 bases, in that order; junction bases with no gene match: 4. The CDR3 extends over 14 amino acids. The CDR3 nucleotides read TGCGCCAGCGGGACTAGCGGGGGGGTGGGTACGCAGTATTTT. Its translation is CASGTSGGVGTQYF.

This clone turned up a few times. V is TRBV5-1 and J is TRBJ2-5; TRBD2 matches 13 bases. The CDR3 runs 16 residues. Germline V gene lookup returns CDR1 SGHRS and CDR2 YFSETQ. Unmatched junction bases numbered 4, after V lost 3 bases and J lost 2 bases. The CDR3 region has the DNA TGCGCCAGCAGCTCCGGACTAGCGGGGGCTCAAGAGACCCAGTACTTC. As protein: CASSSGLAGAQETQYF.

V usage is TRBV6-5 and J usage is TRBJ2-7; D may be TRBD2 (6 bases). Germline values: CDR1 MNHEY, CDR2 SVGAGI. Trimming removed 6 bases from V and 6 bases from J, with 9 bases in between. This CDR3 region has 11 residues. The CDR3 DNA follows: TGTGCCAGCAGGAGGGGAGGCGAGCAGTACTTC. Its translation: CASRRGGEQYF.

V is TRBV29-1 and J is TRBJ1-2; D is unresolved. Germline V gene sequence: CDR1 SQVTM, CDR2 ANQGSEA. This CDR3 is built from 10 residues. V shed 2 bases and J shed 7 bases, with 5 bases lying between them. The CDR3 reads CSVELLGYTF. CDR3 sequence (DNA): TGCAGCGTTGAACTCCTTGGCTACACCTTC.

Here the CDR3 reads CASSPRNSGGLGYQETQYF. As DNA, the CDR3 is TGTGCCAGCTCACCACGGAATAGCGGGGGACTTGGGTACCAAGAGACCCAGTACTTC. The gene calls are TRBV18 and TRBJ2-5; 9 bases are shared with TRBD2. J gave up 0 bases and V 1 base, and 12 bases lay outside the gene matches. Germline V gene lookup returns CDR1 KGHSH and CDR2 LQKENI. CDR3 length: 19 amino acids.

The gene calls are TRBV5-5 and TRBJ1-5; the match to TRBD1 covers 8 bases. J gave up 0 bases and V 2 bases, and 13 bases lay outside the gene matches. The CDR3 length is 19 residues. From germline, CDR1 is SGHKS and CDR2 YYEKEE (reference sequence). The DNA of the CDR3 is TGTGCCAGCAGCTTTAGGGACAGGCCCGGGGAAAGTAGCAATCAGCCCCAGCATTTT. Its translation: CASSFRDRPGESSNQPQHF.

The chain combines TRBV5-8 with TRBJ2-5; 8 bases are a match to TRBD2. The CDR3 spans 14 residues. Losses at the gene ends were 0 bases for V and 5 bases for J; bases not matched to a gene: 3. Per the germline V gene, CDR1 is SGHTS and CDR2 is YDEGEE. The CDR3 nucleotides are TGTGCCAGCAGCTTGGGCCGGGGGGGTGAGACCCAGTACTTC. Protein sequence: CASSLGRGGETQYF.

This sequence joins TRBV11-2 and TRBJ2-5; D remains ambiguous. Between the trimmed V and J ends, which lost 4 bases and 5 bases, there was a span of 5 bases. CDR3 length equals 11 residues. CDR1 is SGHAT and CDR2 is FQNNGV in the germline V gene. CDR3 sequence reads: CASSYGETQYF. CDR3 coding DNA: TGTGCCAGCAGCTACGGGGAGACCCAGTACTTC.

DNA of the CDR3: TGTGCCAGCAGTTCTTCAGATCAGCCCCAGCATTTT. This gives the protein CASSSSDQPQHF. This chain links TRBV6-6 with TRBJ1-5; D is uncertain. The CDR3 length is 12 residues. V lost 4 bases and J 5 bases, leaving 6 bases between the germline ends. The germline V gene encodes CDR1 MNHNY and CDR2 SVGAGI (reference sequence).

The gene calls are TRBV6-6 and TRBJ2-3, with 9 bases that match TRBD2. The CDR3 consists of 16 residues. The germline V gene encodes CDR1 MNHNY and CDR2 SVGAGI (reference sequence). The V segment lost 8 bases and the J segment 1 base; nucleotides outside the gene matches: 10. The CDR3 loop reads CASWSVSGGGTDTQYF. The CDR3 region has the DNA TGTGCCAGCTGGTCAGTTAGCGGGGGAGGCACAGATACGCAGTATTTT.

This chain uses TRBV30 with TRBJ1-3; D unresolved. CDR3 length equals 15 residues. CDR1 is GTSNPN, CDR2 SVGIG, per germline (reference sequence). The ends were cut back, 0 bases at V and 3 bases at J, with 12 bases in the middle. CDR3 sequence (DNA): TGTGCCTGGAGTGTACGGCAGGCAATTGGAAACACCATATATTTT. Translation: CAWSVRQAIGNTIYF.

This chain links TRBV7-6 with TRBJ2-5; 9 positions match TRBD2. Germline CDR1 reads SGHVS; CDR2 reads FNYEAQ. Trimming took 5 bases from V and 5 from J; bases not matched to a gene: 9. This CDR3 has 15 amino acids. CDR3 nucleotide sequence: TGTGCCAGCAGCCGGACGGGACTAGCCGCGGAGACCCAGTACTTC. Encoded protein: CASSRTGLAAETQYF.